The 19 T cell receptor beta chains below all came from one sample that was sequenced in a study of OX40 agonist ivuxolimab in advanced cancers. Only in-frame clones appear in the TCRdb table, and some are missing; sequencing was by immunoSEQ multiplex PCR. Found here are roughly 60,000 clones, 84% of them singletons; the top ten hold 2% to 2.5%. This sample comprised CD4+ or CD8+ T cells sorted from blood, obtained in a trial of the OX40 agonist ivuxolimab. These receptors came from an adult with an advanced solid tumor such as melanoma, head and neck, liver or kidney cancer.

This clone was seen more than once but under ten times. The V call is TRBV30, the J call TRBJ1-1, with unresolved D. Trimming took off 1 base at V and 5 bases at J, with 11 bases between the two ends. The germline V gene encodes CDR1 GTSNPN and CDR2 SVGIG (reference sequence). The CDR3 runs 13 residues. In DNA form, the CDR3 reads TGTGCCTGGAGTGGTTGGGTTGGGACTGAAGCTTTCTTT. Translating it yields CAWSGWVGTEAFF.

This chain joins TRBV7-6 and TRBJ1-5, with D maybe TRBD1 (5 bases). CDR3 size: 13 residues. Trimming took off 5 bases at V and 3 bases at J, with 8 bases between the two ends. Germline CDR1 is SGHVS and CDR2 is FNYEAQ. CDR3 sequence (DNA): TGTGCCAGCAGCCGAGGGGCCAATCAGCCCCAGCATTTT. Protein product: CASSRGANQPQHF.

The chain couples TRBV7-2 to TRBJ2-1; TRBD1 aligns across 8 bases. The ends lost 6 bases at V and 10 bases at J; junction bases unmatched: 2. The V gene's germline CDR1 is SGHTA and CDR2 FQGNSA. CDR3 length: 11 residues. The CDR3 nucleotides read TGTGCCAGCAGGGGGACAGGAGAGCAGTTCTTC. This sequence encodes CASRGTGEQFF.

The genes are TRBV27 and TRBJ1-4; D might be TRBD1 (6 bases). Trimming left V 6 bases short and J 11 bases short, with 19 bases between. The germline CDR1 and CDR2 sequences are MNHEY and SMNVEV (reference sequence). CDR3 length: 14 amino acids. The CDR3 DNA is TGTGCCAGCAGGCCGGGAGGGGGGGCCCTGAAACTGTTTTTT. It codes for CASRPGGGALKLFF. The full variable domain, its missing parts supplied by reference TRBV27 and TRBJ1-4, is EAQVTQNPRYLITVTGKKLTVTCSQNMNHEYMSWYRQDPGLGLRQIYYSMNVEVTDKGDVPEGYKVSRKEKRNFPLILESPSPNQTSLYFCASRPGGGALKLFFGSGTQLSVL.

This chain joins TRBV19 and TRBJ1-1; tentative D call: TRBD1 (5 bases). Germline CDR1 LNHDA, CDR2 SQIVND (reference sequence). The CDR3 has 14 residues. Trimming left V 6 bases short and J 1 base short, with 12 bases between. CDR3 residues: CASRNPQGNTEAFF. CDR3 DNA: TGTGCCAGTAGAAACCCTCAGGGGAACACTGAAGCTTTCTTT.

The gene calls are TRBV2 and TRBJ2-1; weak D call: TRBD1 (6 bases). CDR1 SNHLY and CDR2 FYNNEI come from the germline V gene. With 0 bases removed from V and 15 bases from J, the gap between germline ends came to 12 bases. This CDR3 spans 12 amino acids. CDR3: CASSEAHRVRFF. As DNA, the CDR3 is TGTGCCAGCAGTGAAGCGCACAGGGTACGGTTCTTC.

CDR3 DNA: TGTGCCAGCAGTTGGACAGCCACGTCCGAGCAGTACTTC. This gives the protein CASSWTATSEQYF. The V call is TRBV6-5, the J call TRBJ2-7, with D possibly being TRBD1 (6 bases). Germline lookup yields CDR1 MNHEY and CDR2 SVGAGI. The germline V and J ends were trimmed by 4 bases and 6 bases, with 13 bases remaining between them. The CDR3 totals 13 residues.

This CDR3 reads CASSPAGGTEAFF. CDR3 bases: TGTGCCAGCAGCCCCGCCGGCGGGACTGAAGCTTTCTTT. This rearrangement joins TRBV9 to TRBJ1-1; no clear D gene. Germline lookup yields CDR1 SGDLS and CDR2 YYNGEE. V lost 4 bases and J 5 bases, leaving 12 bases between the germline ends. CDR3 length: 13 residues.

V gene TRBV6-1 combines with J gene TRBJ1-3; perhaps TRBD1 as D (5 bases). Per the germline V gene, CDR1 is MNHNS and CDR2 is SASEGT. This CDR3 is 15 amino acids long. Trimming took off 8 bases at V and 0 bases at J, with 14 bases between the two ends. CDR3 sequence: CASRRAVDSGNTIYF. For the CDR3, the DNA is TGTGCCAGCCGCAGGGCGGTAGACTCTGGAAACACCATATATTTT.

The rearrangement uses TRBV19 and TRBJ2-6, with D tentatively TRBD2 (5 bases). Germline V gene sequence: CDR1 LNHDA, CDR2 SQIVND (reference sequence). The CDR3 totals 16 residues. V lost 7 bases, J lost 0 bases, and 13 bases lay in between. This CDR3 reads CASTTSGSSGANVLTF. The CDR3 coding sequence is TGTGCCAGTACAACCTCGGGGAGCTCTGGGGCCAACGTCCTGACTTTC.

The rearrangement joins TRBV4-2 to TRBJ1-1, with D possibly matching TRBD1 (5 bases). The V end was cut by 0 bases, the J end by 4 bases, with 12 bases between. Germline V gene data show CDR1 as LGHNA and CDR2 as YNFKEQ. There are 15 residues in the CDR3. The CDR3, as DNA: TGTGCCAGCAGCCAAGAGACGGTAAGGGGCACTGAAGCTTTCTTT. This sequence encodes CASSQETVRGTEAFF.

The V gene is TRBV6-1, the J gene TRBJ1-1; 7 positions match TRBD1. The germline CDR1 and CDR2 sequences are MNHNS and SASEGT. The CDR3 has 14 amino acids. J gave up 4 bases and V 5 bases, and 7 bases lay outside the gene matches. CDR3 in amino acids: CASSNYRGATEAFF. The CDR3 region has the DNA TGTGCCAGCAGTAACTACAGGGGTGCCACTGAAGCTTTCTTT.

The CDR3 spells CASSPLRREATEAFF. The CDR3 nucleotides are TGTGCCAGCAGCCCCCTACGGCGCGAGGCCACTGAAGCTTTCTTT. This rearrangement joins TRBV7-2 to TRBJ1-1; D gene unclear. The CDR3 is made up of 15 amino acids. CDR1 and CDR2 from the germline V gene are SGHTA and FQGNSA. V was trimmed by 5 bases and J by 4 bases, leaving 17 bases between them. The full variable domain, with the rest looked up from reference TRBV7-2 and TRBJ1-1, is GAGVSQSPSNKVTEKGKDVELRCDPISGHTALYWYRQSLGQGLEFLIYFQGNSAPDKSGLPSDRFSAERTGGSVSTLTIQRTQQEDSAVYLCASSPLRREATEAFFGQGTRLTVV.

This clone was counted a few times. V usage is TRBV9 and J usage is TRBJ2-2; the D gene is possibly TRBD1 (6 bases). CDR1 SGDLS and CDR2 YYNGEE come from the germline V gene. This CDR3 spans 15 amino acids. V lost 6 bases and J lost 5, with 17 bases in between. In DNA form, the CDR3 reads TGTGCCAGCACCAGGACAGAGGGACGAACCGGGGAGCTGTTTTTT. Translating it yields CASTRTEGRTGELFF. Filled out from reference TRBV9 and TRBJ2-2, the complete variable domain reads DSGVTQTPKHLITATGQRVTLRCSPRSGDLSVYWYQQSLDQGLQFLIQYYNGEERAKGNILERFSAQQFPDLHSELNLSSLELGDSALYFCASTRTEGRTGELFFGEGSRLTVL.

The CDR3 region is CATREAFGGGELFF. The CDR3 coding sequence is TGTGCCACCCGGGAGGCTTTCGGGGGCGGGGAGCTGTTTTTT. The rearrangement uses TRBV10-3 and TRBJ2-2, with TRBD2 matching over 7 bases. The CDR3 is 14 residues long. CDR1 and CDR2 from the germline V gene are ENHRY and SYGVKD. Germline trimming cut 10 bases from V and 7 bases from J; bases unmatched to any gene: 12.

The genes are TRBV19 and TRBJ2-1; possible D gene TRBD1, 5 bases. Trimming pared 6 bases from V and 7 bases from J, leaving 10 bases between. Germline lookup yields CDR1 LNHDA and CDR2 SQIVND (reference sequence). CDR3 size: 12 residues. The CDR3 region is CASSDQGNEQFF. The CDR3 bases are TGTGCCAGTAGCGACCAGGGAAATGAGCAGTTCTTC.

V gene TRBV4-2 combines with J gene TRBJ1-6; D is unresolved. The V gene lost 0 bases and the J gene lost 6 bases, with 3 bases spanning the gap. CDR1 is LGHNA, CDR2 YNFKEQ, per germline. The CDR3 is 13 amino acids. CDR3 sequence (DNA): TGTGCCAGCAGCCAAGATCCTAATTCACCCCTCCACTTT. Residues: CASSQDPNSPLHF.

This clone has only one observation. The genes are TRBV7-8 and TRBJ1-4; 12 nucleotides line up with TRBD1. With V trimmed by 4 bases and J by 8 bases, 8 bases remained unmatched. This CDR3 is built from 16 residues. The V gene's germline CDR1 is SGHVS and CDR2 FQNEAQ. The CDR3 region is CASSSYGTGGEEKLFF. CDR3 nucleotide sequence: TGTGCCAGCAGCTCTTATGGGACAGGGGGCGAGGAAAAACTGTTTTTT.

The chain carries TRBV27 and TRBJ2-3, with 9 bases matching TRBD2. J gave up 1 base and V 6 bases, and 5 bases lay outside the gene matches. The CDR3 consists of 15 residues. The germline V gene encodes CDR1 MNHEY and CDR2 SMNVEV (reference sequence). In DNA, the CDR3 is TGTGCCAGCAGGGAGGCGGGAGGGGGCACAGATACGCAGTATTTT. Translated: CASREAGGGTDTQYF.